These T cell receptor beta chains were read from a single sample in a study of blood T cell repertoires in COVID-19. This table comes from immunoSEQ multiplex PCR, and its TCRdb copy is limited to in-frame clones, with some not included. The sample yields 300,000 to 500,000 clones, approximately 85% seen once. Material for sequencing was PBMCs or T cells enriched from blood (not recorded which). These receptors all stem from a woman between 35 and 50 years old with acute COVID-19. CDR3s include the opening cysteine and the closing phenylalanine or tryptophan. Fields, in order: clone size, V gene, D gene, J gene, CDR3 protein, CDR3 DNA. The D gene is left open where the match is weak. Part of the rows lack a size; the others show once, few, many or a class for expanded clones.

NA	TRBV5-1	NA	TRBJ2-7	CASSLITSAGYEQYF	TGCGCCAGCAGCTTAATTACTAGTGCTGGCTACGAGCAGTACTTC
NA	TRBV27	TRBD2	TRBJ2-1	CASSLSWTSATNEQFF	TGTGCCAGCAGTTTATCGTGGACTAGCGCCACTAATGAGCAGTTCTTC
NA	TRBV9	NA	TRBJ1-6	CASSVRGHGNSPLHF	TGTGCCAGCAGCGTACGCGGACACGGGAATTCACCCCTCCACTTT
NA	TRBV7-2	NA	TRBJ2-5	CASSLHYQETQYF	TGTGCCAGCAGCTTACACTACCAAGAGACCCAGTACTTC
NA	TRBV30	NA	TRBJ1-2	CAGGDFIYGYTF	TGTGCCGGGGGGGATTTCATCTATGGCTACACCTTC
few	TRBV10-2	NA	TRBJ2-7	CASSESGGGREQYF	TGCGCCAGCAGTGAGTCTGGGGGGGGGCGGGAGCAGTACTTC
NA	TRBV6-4	TRBD1	TRBJ2-4	CASSDSGQGFVAKNIQYF	TGTGCCAGCAGTGACTCGGGACAGGGCTTCGTCGCCAAAAACATTCAGTACTTC
NA	TRBV11-2	NA	TRBJ1-1	CASSLPREGGGQHTEAFF	TGTGCCAGCAGCTTACCTCGTGAGGGCGGGGGCCAGCACACTGAAGCTTTCTTT
NA	TRBV3-1/TRBV3-2	TRBD2	TRBJ2-3	CASSQVGLAGGLSADTQYF	TGTGCCAGCAGCCAAGTTGGGCTAGCGGGGGGCCTGAGCGCAGATACGCAGTATTTT
NA	TRBV6-5	NA	TRBJ2-7	CASSYSPLVGIGEQYF	TGTGCCAGCAGTTACTCGCCCCTGGTCGGGATAGGCGAGCAGTACTTC
NA	TRBV5-4	TRBD1	TRBJ2-3	CASSFGTGGDFRSTDTQYF	TGTGCCAGCAGCTTCGGCACAGGGGGCGATTTTCGGAGCACAGATACGCAGTATTTT
NA	TRBV5-8	NA	TRBJ1-2	CASSWPGLLYGYTF	TGTGCCAGCAGCTGGCCGGGTCTCCTCTATGGCTACACCTTC
NA	TRBV11-2	TRBD1	TRBJ2-2	CASSSGTGGAGELFF	TGTGCCAGCAGCTCGGGGACAGGGGGCGCCGGGGAGCTGTTTTTT
NA	TRBV4-1	TRBD1	TRBJ2-1	CASSQAGQGYNEQFF	TGCGCCAGCAGCCAAGCGGGACAGGGGTACAATGAGCAGTTCTTC
NA	TRBV11-2	TRBD1	TRBJ2-7	CASSSRWTGATSYEQYF	TGTGCCAGCAGCTCCAGGTGGACAGGCGCAACCTCCTACGAGCAGTACTTC
NA	TRBV7-2	TRBD1	TRBJ1-2	CASSSYRGQHYGYTF	TGTGCCAGCAGCTCCTACAGGGGGCAGCACTATGGCTACACCTTC
NA	TRBV11-2	NA	TRBJ2-3	CASSLAGTDTQYF	TGTGCCAGCAGCTTAGCCGGCACAGATACGCAGTATTTT
NA	TRBV5-1	NA	TRBJ1-3	CASSLEGLVSGNTIYF	TGCGCCAGCAGCTTGGAGGGACTGGTCTCTGGAAACACCATATATTTT
few	TRBV19	NA	TRBJ1-2	CASNLPGYGYTF	TGTGCCAGTAACCTCCCCGGCTATGGCTACACCTTC
NA	TRBV11-2	NA	TRBJ2-7	CASTWGSRSYEQYF	TGTGCCAGCACCTGGGGCAGCCGCTCCTACGAGCAGTACTTC
once	TRBV7-2	NA	TRBJ2-7	CASSLGTAYEQYF	TGTGCCAGCAGCCTAGGGACTGCCTACGAGCAGTACTTC
NA	TRBV28	TRBD1	TRBJ1-2	CASSILPGQGFGYTF	TGTGCCAGCAGCATCCTACCGGGACAGGGCTTTGGCTACACCTTC
NA	TRBV7-9	TRBD1	TRBJ1-3	CASRGQGGGNTIYF	TGTGCCAGCAGAGGACAGGGGGGCGGAAACACCATATATTTT
NA	TRBV4-1	NA	TRBJ1-2	CASSPIFGGYTF	TGCGCCAGCAGCCCTATATTTGGTGGCTACACCTTC
NA	TRBV6-1	NA	TRBJ2-6	CASSEARASGANVLTF	TGTGCCAGCAGTGAAGCTAGAGCCTCTGGGGCCAACGTCCTGACTTTC
NA	TRBV6-5	NA	TRBJ1-1	CASNSDWVDTEAFF	TGTGCCAGTAATAGCGACTGGGTAGACACTGAAGCTTTCTTT
NA	TRBV6-6	TRBD1	TRBJ1-1	CASSRVTGTGGSHTEAFF	TGTGCCAGCAGTCGTGTAACCGGGACAGGGGGTAGCCACACTGAAGCTTTCTTT
NA	TRBV7-9	TRBD1	TRBJ2-7	CASSFDRGSEQYF	TGTGCCAGCAGCTTCGACAGGGGAAGCGAGCAGTACTTC
NA	TRBV7-9	NA	TRBJ1-1	CASSFVHEAFF	TGTGCCAGCAGCTTTGTACATGAAGCTTTCTTT
few	TRBV25-1	NA	TRBJ2-4	CASSDSAKNIQYF	TGTGCCAGCAGTGACTCAGCCAAAAACATTCAGTACTTC
NA	TRBV5-1	TRBD1	TRBJ1-2	CASTLGTGYLTF	TGCGCCAGCACCCTAGGGACAGGGTACCTCACCTTC
once	TRBV6-1	NA	TRBJ1-1	CASSDGTLRNTEAFF	TGTGCCAGCAGTGACGGGACTCTTAGGAACACTGAAGCTTTCTTT
NA	TRBV12-5	NA	TRBJ1-3	CASGYSSSGNTIYF	TGTGCTAGTGGTTACTCAAGCTCTGGAAACACCATATATTTT
NA	TRBV6-4	NA	TRBJ1-4	CASTAQDTNEKLFF	TGTGCCAGCACCGCACAGGATACTAATGAAAAACTGTTTTTT
NA	TRBV6-1	NA	TRBJ1-6	CASTDPGAGSTGNSPLHF	TGTGCCAGCACTGACCCAGGGGCAGGATCGACGGGGAATTCACCCCTCCACTTT
NA	TRBV6-5	TRBD1	TRBJ2-2	CASSNGQGATGELFF	TGTGCCAGCAGTAACGGACAGGGAGCCACCGGGGAGCTGTTTTTT
NA	TRBV4-1	NA	TRBJ2-7	CASSPVGRGSSYEQYF	TGCGCCAGCAGCCCAGTAGGCCGGGGGTCCTCCTACGAGCAGTACTTC
NA	TRBV10-3	NA	TRBJ1-1	CATSRGDNTEAFF	TGTGCCACCTCGCGGGGGGATAACACTGAAGCTTTCTTT
once	TRBV2	NA	TRBJ1-3	CASSEEASLSRNTIYF	TGTGCCAGCAGTGAGGAGGCCAGTCTCTCTAGAAACACCATATATTTT
NA	TRBV3-1/TRBV3-2	NA	TRBJ2-1	CASSQVSGYNEQFF	TGTGCCAGCAGCCAAGTTAGCGGTTACAATGAGCAGTTCTTC
NA	TRBV25-1	TRBD2	TRBJ2-3	CASSALTSGGLRDTQYF	TGTGCCAGCAGTGCATTGACTAGCGGGGGGTTGAGGGATACGCAGTATTTT
NA	TRBV12-3/TRBV12-4	NA	TRBJ1-2	CASSLETGHGYTF	TGTGCCAGCAGTCTCGAGACAGGCCATGGCTACACCTTC
NA	TRBV7-9	NA	TRBJ1-1	CASSPSSGEAFF	TGTGCCAGCAGCCCATCCTCCGGTGAAGCTTTCTTT
few	TRBV7-2	NA	TRBJ2-3	CASSLNSQGLDTQYF	TGTGCCAGCAGCTTAAATTCCCAGGGGTTGGATACGCAGTATTTT
NA	TRBV4-1	NA	TRBJ2-5	CASSQSRQETQYF	TGCGCCAGCAGCCAGTCTAGACAAGAGACCCAGTACTTC
NA	TRBV3-1/TRBV3-2	NA	TRBJ1-2	CASSQGLFRDVDTF	TGTGCCAGCAGCCAAGGTCTTTTCAGGGATGTGGACACCTTC
NA	TRBV21-1	NA	TRBJ1-1	CASSEGREKRTEAFF	TGTGCCAGCAGCGAGGGTAGGGAAAAGAGGACTGAAGCTTTCTTT
NA	TRBV2	TRBD1	TRBJ1-2	CASSEGDRGPFYTF	TGTGCCAGCAGTGAAGGGGACAGGGGGCCGTTCTACACCTTC
NA	TRBV2	TRBD2	TRBJ2-1	CASSGLADNEQFF	TGTGCCAGCAGTGGCCTAGCGGACAATGAGCAGTTCTTC
NA	TRBV5-1	NA	TRBJ2-3	CASSPGTSGVDTQYF	TGCGCCAGCAGCCCAGGGACCTCGGGGGTAGATACGCAGTATTTT
NA	TRBV5-6	TRBD1	TRBJ1-3	CASSRRGQGSFRSGNTIYF	TGTGCCAGCTCGAGAAGGGGACAGGGTAGTTTTCGTTCTGGAAACACCATATATTTT
NA	TRBV27	NA	TRBJ1-2	CASSLRVGLYGYTF	TGTGCCAGCAGTTTGAGGGTCGGACTCTATGGCTACACCTTC
NA	TRBV23-1	TRBD1	TRBJ2-5	CASGCRTGKTQYF	TGCGCCAGCGGATGTCGGACAGGGAAGACCCAGTACTTC
NA	TRBV6-5	NA	TRBJ2-4	CASRMSGSENIQYF	TGTGCCAGCAGGATGAGCGGATCCGAAAACATTCAGTACTTC
NA	TRBV30	TRBD2	TRBJ2-5	CAWSRNLAGGRETQYF	TGTGCCTGGAGTCGGAATCTAGCGGGGGGGCGAGAGACCCAGTACTTC
NA	TRBV18	NA	TRBJ1-2	CASSPLKSYGYTF	TGTGCCAGCTCACCACTTAAGAGCTATGGCTACACCTTC
NA	TRBV2	TRBD1	TRBJ2-1	CASSPDRVSDNEQFF	TGTGCCAGCAGCCCAGACAGGGTCTCCGACAATGAGCAGTTCTTC
NA	TRBV10-3	NA	TRBJ2-1	CASGQNNEQFF	TGTGCCTCCGGACAGAACAATGAGCAGTTCTTC
NA	TRBV24-1	NA	TRBJ2-5	CATSDTGRETKETQYF	TGTGCCACCAGTGATACTGGGAGAGAAACCAAAGAGACCCAGTACTTC
NA	TRBV6-5	NA	TRBJ1-2	CASSYSKKSYGYTF	TGTGCCAGCAGTTACTCGAAAAAGAGTTACGGCTACACCTTC